This entry lists 8 T cell receptor beta chains sequenced from one sample in a study of T cell responses to AZD1222 COVID-19 vaccine. Sequenced by immunoSEQ multiplex PCR; TCRdb stores in-frame clones only, minus some. The sample holds 100,000 to 140,000 clones, approximately 90% seen once. Sequenced here: peripheral blood, sampled on day 0 of AZD1222 vaccination. Receptors were obtained from an adult in good health.

This chain connects TRBV7-2 to TRBJ2-5; D not certain. Between the trimmed V and J ends, which lost 3 bases and 4 bases, there was a span of 12 bases. The CDR3 consists of 14 residues. Germline V gene sequence: CDR1 SGHTA, CDR2 FQGNSA. The CDR3 loop reads CASSLQRPPETQYF. CDR3 DNA sequence: TGTGCCAGCAGCTTGCAGCGACCGCCAGAGACCCAGTACTTC.

J is TRBJ2-2 and V is TRBV2, with no clear D. Trimming cost V 6 bases and J 7 bases, with 15 bases left between them. CDR1 and CDR2 from the germline V gene are SNHLY and FYNNEI. The CDR3 runs 14 residues. The CDR3 nucleotides read TGTGCCAGCAGGGAAATTGGACGGCTCGGGGAGCTGTTTTTT. This encodes CASREIGRLGELFF.

This chain joins TRBV3-1 (or the pseudogene TRBV3-2) and TRBJ1-1, with TRBD1 matching 9 bases. In germline, CDR1 is LGHDT, CDR2 YNNKEL (reference sequence). There are 19 residues in the CDR3. V lost 0 bases to trimming and J lost 3 bases; unmatched junction nucleotides: 14. The CDR3 loop reads CASSQDPKLDRGGDTEAFF. The CDR3 nucleotides read TGTGCCAGCAGCCAAGATCCCAAGCTCGACAGGGGGGGGGACACTGAAGCTTTCTTT.

A single count supports this clone. The genes are TRBV10-2 and TRBJ1-1, with D maybe TRBD1 (6 bases). The CDR3 contains 14 residues. Germline V lookup: CDR1 WSHSY, CDR2 SAAADI. Between the trimmed V and J ends, which lost 5 bases and 5 bases, there was a span of 15 bases. CDR3: CASSLDSSKTEAFF. The CDR3 coding sequence is TGCGCCAGCAGTTTGGACAGCTCCAAGACTGAAGCTTTCTTT.

V is TRBV6-5 and J is TRBJ1-1; tentatively, D is TRBD1 (6 bases). The germline CDR1 and CDR2 sequences are MNHEY and SVGAGI. Deletions cut 6 bases from V and 4 bases from J, with 15 bases between. The CDR3 sequence is 14 residues long. CDR3 sequence reads: CASRPPTGSTEAFF. DNA of the CDR3: TGTGCCAGCAGGCCTCCTACAGGGAGCACTGAAGCTTTCTTT.

This clone showed up just a few times. This rearrangement joins TRBV15 to TRBJ1-2; TRBD1 is a possible D gene (6 bases). The length of the CDR3 is 17 residues. Germline CDR1 and CDR2: LNHNV and YYDKDF (reference sequence). The germline V and J ends were trimmed by 1 base and 0 bases, with 15 bases remaining between them. CDR3 sequence reads: CATSRVNPGQPNYGYTF. The DNA for the CDR3 is TGTGCCACCAGCAGAGTTAACCCCGGACAGCCTAACTATGGCTACACCTTC.

The CDR3 nucleotides read TGTGCCTGGAGCCGGCAGGGGGGTAATGGCTACACCTTC. Protein sequence: CAWSRQGGNGYTF. The chain carries TRBV30 and TRBJ1-2; TRBD1 matches at 7 bases. V lost 3 bases to trimming and J lost 6 bases; unmatched junction nucleotides: 7. The CDR3 is made up of 13 amino acids. In germline, CDR1 is GTSNPN, CDR2 SVGIG (reference sequence).

The V gene is TRBV7-9, the J gene TRBJ2-3; D is ambiguous. The length of the CDR3 is 13 residues. The germline CDR1 and CDR2 sequences are SEHNR and FQNEAQ (reference sequence). Trimming shortened V by 6 bases and J by 0 bases, and 7 bases separated the two germline ends. Here the CDR3 reads CASRPPSTDTQYF. The CDR3 DNA sequence: TGTGCCAGCAGACCCCCTAGCACAGATACGCAGTATTTT.